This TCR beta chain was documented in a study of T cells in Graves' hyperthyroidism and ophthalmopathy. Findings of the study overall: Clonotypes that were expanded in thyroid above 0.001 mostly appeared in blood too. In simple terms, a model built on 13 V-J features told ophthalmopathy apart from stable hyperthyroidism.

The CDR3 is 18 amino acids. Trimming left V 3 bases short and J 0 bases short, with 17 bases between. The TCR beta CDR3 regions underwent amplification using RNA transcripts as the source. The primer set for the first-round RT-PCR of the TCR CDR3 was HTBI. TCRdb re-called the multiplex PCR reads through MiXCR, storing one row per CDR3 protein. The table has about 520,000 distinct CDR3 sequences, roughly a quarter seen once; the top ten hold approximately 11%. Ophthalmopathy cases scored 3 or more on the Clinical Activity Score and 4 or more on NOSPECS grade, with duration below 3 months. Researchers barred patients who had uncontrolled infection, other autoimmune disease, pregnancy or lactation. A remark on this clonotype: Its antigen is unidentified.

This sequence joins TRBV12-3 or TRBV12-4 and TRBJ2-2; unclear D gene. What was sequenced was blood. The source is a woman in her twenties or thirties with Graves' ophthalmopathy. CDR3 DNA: TGTGCCAGCAGTTTCCCTCGTCGGCAAATTTCGAACACCGGGGAGCTGTTTTTT. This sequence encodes CASSFPRRQISNTGELFF.